Reported below is one T cell receptor beta chain. Antigen unknown. The T cell receptor alpha and beta CDR3 regions were amplified from mRNA by semiquantitative ARM-PCR. ARM-PCR used tagged nested gene-specific primers, then communal superprimers for exponential amplification. TCRdb ran MiXCR on the multiplex PCR reads and lists one entry per CDR3 protein. Of under 15,000 distinct CDR3 sequences listed, around 64% were seen once; the top ten hold 30%. Deletions cut 10 bases from V and 1 base from J, with 12 bases between. CDR3 length: 13 residues. Germline assignment: CDR1 SNHLY and CDR2 FYNNEI. The record originates from a study of relationships among human T cell subsets. Study-level results: Over 60% of CD8+ cytotoxic sequences came from clones with over 100 reads.

After CD25, CD56 and CD294 bead selections, the flow-through was collected as Th1 cells. The rearrangement links TRBV2 to TRBJ2-3; no reliable D call. The sample was CD4+ Th1 cells sorted from blood. The source of this sequence is a man in his forties in good health. As DNA, the CDR3 is TGTGCCACCGAGAGACCCGGCACAGATACGCAGTATTTT. It is translated as CATERPGTDTQYF.